These 21 T cell receptor beta chains came from one sample sequenced in a study of T-cell reconstitution after alpha-beta-depleted transplantation in children. Unique molecular identifiers were used in preparing the TCRbeta library. TCRdb redid the calling of the PCR reads with MiXCR, one entry per CDR3 protein. The table shows more than 500,000 distinct CDR3 sequences, with over 9.5% occurring only once. Specimen: PBMCs, mostly from graft donor cells, collected 180 days after TCRalphabeta/CD19-depleted stem cell transplant. The receptors stem from a female patient under 10 years old who had a stem cell transplant for aplastic anemia, so the T cells may come from the graft donor.

This chain uses TRBV27 with TRBJ1-1; 7 nucleotides align to TRBD1. V dropped 4 bases and J dropped 0; count of bases not matched to a gene: 5. The CDR3 has 15 amino acids. The germline gives CDR1 MNHEY, CDR2 SMNVEV (reference sequence). CDR3: CASSYDRAMNTEAFF. The CDR3, as DNA: TGTGCCAGCAGTTACGACAGGGCTATGAACACTGAAGCTTTCTTT.

A few counts support this clonotype. The rearrangement uses TRBV14 and TRBJ2-4; the match to TRBD2 covers 11 bases. V lost 1 base to trimming and J lost 2 bases; unmatched junction nucleotides: 4. The CDR3 length is 17 residues. CDR1 is SGHDN, CDR2 FVKESK, per germline. DNA of the CDR3: TGTGCCAGCAGCCAAGGTACTAGCGGGAGATCCAAAAACATTCAGTACTTC. Amino acids: CASSQGTSGRSKNIQYF. The full variable domain, its missing parts supplied by reference TRBV14 and TRBJ2-4, is EAGVTQFPSHSVIEKGQTVTLRCDPISGHDNLYWYRRVMGKEIKFLLHFVKESKQDESGMPNNRFLAERTGGTYSTLKVQPAELEDSGVYFCASSQGTSGRSKNIQYFGAGTRLSVL.

This rearrangement joins TRBV21-1 to TRBJ2-5; the table's TRBD1 call for D was not verified on the DNA. TRBV21-1 is designated a pseudogene. This CDR3 is 18 amino acids long. The CDR3 loop is CASSKTKRTGGHPETQYF. The CDR3 DNA reads as TGTGCCAGCAGCAAAACCAAAAGGACAGGGGGGCATCCAGAGACCCAGTACTTC.

The chain couples TRBV11-2 to TRBJ2-1; tentatively, D is TRBD2 (6 bases). Germline V lookup: CDR1 SGHAT, CDR2 FQNNGV. The germline V and J ends were trimmed by 2 bases and 0 bases, with 23 bases remaining between them. This CDR3 region has 20 residues. CDR3 nucleotide sequence: TGTGCCAGCAGCTTAAGGCCCCCCTCTCATAGCGGAAGCTCCTACAATGAGCAGTTCTTC. This encodes CASSLRPPSHSGSSYNEQFF.

The CDR3 bases are TGTGCCAGCAGAGACGGGTCCCTAGGAGAAGCTTTCTTT. This encodes CASRDGSLGEAFF. The chain uses TRBV7-2 and TRBJ1-1, with D unclear. The germline V and J ends were trimmed by 6 bases and 8 bases, with 16 bases remaining between them. This CDR3 has 13 residues. Germline V CDR1 and CDR2: SGHTA, FQGNSA.

The rearrangement joins TRBV12-3 or TRBV12-4 to TRBJ1-5; D not resolved. CDR3 length: 14 residues. Trimming took off 0 bases at V and 5 bases at J, with 8 bases between the two ends. The CDR3 here is CASSLAHRDQPQHF. DNA of the CDR3: TGTGCCAGCAGTTTAGCGCATAGGGATCAGCCCCAGCATTTT.

This chain connects TRBV6-2 or TRBV6-3 to TRBJ1-5; 8 nucleotides line up with TRBD1. The CDR3 spans 17 residues. V shed 2 bases, J shed 5 bases, and the junction held 11 bases outside the gene matches. Germline CDR1 and CDR2: MNHEY and SVGEGT. The CDR3 protein is CASSYLLGQGSDQPQHF. Here the CDR3 DNA reads TGTGCCAGCAGTTACCTTCTAGGACAGGGATCCGATCAGCCCCAGCATTTT.

At least ten counts were recorded for this clonotype. V usage is TRBV6-2 or TRBV6-3 and J usage is TRBJ2-4; a possible D gene is TRBD2 (5 bases). This CDR3 contains 13 residues. The germline V and J ends were trimmed by 4 bases and 6 bases, with 10 bases remaining between them. Germline-derived CDR1 and CDR2 are MNHEY and SVGEGT. The CDR3 sequence is CASSFGLLNIQYF. CDR3 DNA: TGTGCCAGCAGTTTTGGACTTCTAAACATTCAGTACTTC.

This sequence joins TRBV6-6 and TRBJ1-6; D is unresolved. Looked up from germline, CDR1 is MNHNY and CDR2 is SVGAGI (reference sequence). V lost 7 bases and J lost 16, with 14 bases in between. CDR3 length: 11 residues. The CDR3 DNA is TGTGCCAGCATTCCACTAAATGATCTCCACTTT. Translating gives CASIPLNDLHF.

The V and J genes are TRBV29-1 and TRBJ2-2; no clear D gene. The CDR3 has 11 amino acids. Per the germline V gene, CDR1 is SQVTM and CDR2 is ANQGSEA. V lost 4 bases to trimming and J lost 8 bases, with 8 bases between them. The CDR3 nucleotides read TGCAGCGTTGTTGGTGCAGGGGAGCTGTTTTTT. It specifies CSVVGAGELFF.

This clonotype was seen just once. One junction end disagrees with the germline gene, perhaps due to a read error. V gene TRBV9 combines with J gene TRBJ2-2; D not resolved. CDR3 length equals 14 residues. Looked up from germline, CDR1 is SGDLS and CDR2 is YYNGEE. As DNA, the CDR3 is TGTGCCGGCAGCGTAGGGCGGAACACCGGGGAGCTGTTTTTT. Amino acids: CAGSVGRNTGELFF.

This clonotype was observed many times. The chain is built from TRBV20-1 and TRBJ2-2; tentatively, D is TRBD1 (6 bases). Germline CDR1 reads DFQATT; CDR2 reads SNEGSKA (reference sequence). The CDR3 loop spans 16 amino acids. V was pared by 6 bases and J by 3 bases, with 20 bases between. CDR3 protein: CSAGAQGLSYTGELFF. The CDR3 region has the DNA TGCAGTGCGGGAGCCCAGGGGCTATCGTACACCGGGGAGCTGTTTTTT.

This clonotype was seen a few times. The rearrangement uses TRBV23-1 and TRBJ2-1, with D unclear. TRBV23-1 qualifies as an ORF whose function is uncertain. This CDR3 region has 17 residues. Trimming removed 2 bases at V and 0 bases at J, with 14 bases between. CDR3 protein: CASSQIVAVSSYNEQFF. As DNA, the CDR3 is TGCGCCAGCAGTCAAATTGTCGCAGTGAGCTCCTACAATGAGCAGTTCTTC.

The chain uses TRBV27 and TRBJ1-2; 10 bases are shared with TRBD1. The J segment lost 0 bases and the V segment lost 5 bases, leaving 6 bases of the junction unmatched. This CDR3 contains 16 residues. Germline V gives CDR1 MNHEY, CDR2 SMNVEV (reference sequence). Here the CDR3 DNA reads TGTGCCAGCAGTACGACAGGGGGCACTGCTAACTATGGCTACACCTTC. This encodes CASSTTGGTANYGYTF.

The chain links TRBV28 to TRBJ2-7; 7 nucleotides align to TRBD2. The CDR3 is 14 residues long. CDR1 MDHEN and CDR2 SYDVKM come from the germline V gene. Unmatched junction bases numbered 8, after V lost 6 bases and J lost 3 bases. The CDR3 DNA reads TGTGCCAGCAGCGGGGGACTACCGATCTACGAGCAGTACTTC. Protein product: CASSGGLPIYEQYF.

The V call is TRBV20-1, the J call TRBJ1-2, with 8 bases aligning to TRBD1. J was trimmed by 4 bases and V by 5 bases; bases with no gene match: 9. CDR3 length equals 14 residues. In germline, CDR1 is DFQATT, CDR2 SNEGSKA (reference sequence). CDR3 amino acids: CSAGTGSLSYGYTF. Here the CDR3 DNA reads TGCAGTGCTGGGACAGGCTCCCTCTCCTATGGCTACACCTTC.

There are many counts of this clonotype. The chain joins TRBV27 to TRBJ2-5; TRBD2 is a possible D gene (7 bases). V was cut by 2 bases and J by 4 bases, with 26 bases left in between. CDR1 MNHEY and CDR2 SMNVEV come from the germline V gene (reference sequence). The CDR3 contains 19 residues. The CDR3 reads CASSLEGGASGAGAETQYF. In DNA, the CDR3 is TGTGCCAGCAGTTTAGAGGGGGGGGCTAGCGGTGCCGGGGCAGAGACCCAGTACTTC.

This clonotype was recorded a few times. The CDR3 DNA sequence: TGTGCCAGCAGCTTAGAGGCAGGGTCGAACGAGCAGTACGTC. It translates to CASSLEAGSNEQYV. The V gene is TRBV7-9, the J gene TRBJ2-7; tentatively, D is TRBD1 (5 bases). Trimming left V 1 base short and J 5 bases short, with 12 bases between. The length of the CDR3 is 14 residues. CDR1 is SEHNR and CDR2 is FQNEAQ in the germline V gene (reference sequence).

The gene calls are TRBV7-9 and TRBJ2-5; D possibly corresponds to TRBD1 (5 bases). V lost 4 bases and J lost 2, with 14 bases in between. CDR3 length: 15 residues. Germline-derived CDR1 and CDR2 are SEHNR and FQNEAQ (reference sequence). CDR3 protein: CASSSGKVEQETQYF. For the CDR3, the DNA is TGTGCCAGCAGCTCAGGGAAGGTAGAACAAGAGACCCAGTACTTC. Complete variable domain (other parts from reference TRBV7-9 and TRBJ2-5): DTGVSQNPRHKITKRGQNVTFRCDPISEHNRLYWYRQTLGQGPEFLTYFQNEAQLEKSRLLSDRFSAERPKGSFSTLEIQRTEQGDSAMYLCASSSGKVEQETQYFGPGTRLLVL.

The chain recombines TRBV28 with TRBJ2-7; maybe TRBD1 (5 bases). Trimming pared 6 bases from V and 1 base from J, leaving 16 bases between. Germline CDR1 MDHEN, CDR2 SYDVKM. The CDR3 spans 15 residues. The CDR3 coding sequence is TGTGCCAGCAGATCCTTCGACAGTCAGTCCTACGAGCAGTACTTC. Amino acids: CASRSFDSQSYEQYF.

V is TRBV5-1 and J is TRBJ2-2; D may be TRBD2 (6 bases). CDR1 and CDR2 (germline): SGHRS, YFSETQ. CDR3 length: 17 residues. Trimming left V 5 bases short and J 3 bases short, with 20 bases between. The CDR3: CASSLPPGASDTGELFF. The CDR3 DNA follows: TGCGCCAGCAGTCTCCCACCGGGAGCGAGTGACACCGGGGAGCTGTTTTTT.